Below are 17 T cell receptor beta chains sequenced from a single sample in a study of T cell changes during pregnancy in multiple sclerosis. The method was immunoSEQ multiplex PCR; TCRdb's version includes in-frame clones alone and lacks a portion of them. The table lists over 50,000 clones, about 90% of them singletons, with approximately 2.3% in the top ten. Specimen: peripheral blood, collected in the first trimester of pregnancy. The receptors derive from a female donor with multiple sclerosis, enrolled in a pregnancy study.

V and J are TRBV6-4 and TRBJ1-2, with D perhaps TRBD1 (5 bases). Trimming took 4 bases from V and 1 from J, leaving 10 bases between them. The CDR3 loop spans 14 amino acids. Germline values: CDR1 MRHNA, CDR2 SNTAGT. CDR3 coding DNA: TGTGCCAGCAGTGCCGGCGACAGTAACTATGGCTACACCTTC. Its protein product is CASSAGDSNYGYTF.

The genes are TRBV6-5 and TRBJ1-2; D is perhaps TRBD1 (5 bases). Trimming took 6 bases from V and 8 from J, leaving 13 bases between them. The CDR3 runs 12 residues. The germline CDR1 and CDR2 sequences are MNHEY and SVGAGI. CDR3 sequence (DNA): TGTGCCAGCAGGCAGGGTATATGGGGCTACACCTTC. Its protein product is CASRQGIWGYTF.

The genes are TRBV2 and TRBJ2-3; 7 bases line up with TRBD1. Trimming cost V 8 bases and J 1 base; bases outside gene matches: 3. Germline V gene data show CDR1 as SNHLY and CDR2 as FYNNEI. The length of the CDR3 is 13 residues. The CDR3: CASYGQGTDTQYF. The CDR3 DNA follows: TGTGCCAGCTACGGACAGGGCACAGATACGCAGTATTTT.

V is TRBV4-3 and J is TRBJ2-7; 8 bases line up with TRBD1. The CDR3 has 15 amino acids. Per germline, CDR1 LGHNA and CDR2 YSLEER. The V segment lost 0 bases and the J segment 6 bases; nucleotides outside the gene matches: 7. For the CDR3, the DNA is TGCGCCAGCAGCCAAGATGCAGGGGGCGTAGGCGAGCAGTACTTC. Encoded protein: CASSQDAGGVGEQYF.

This sequence joins TRBV7-3 and TRBJ2-1; 9 bases fit TRBD2. Germline trimming cut 1 base from V and 10 bases from J; bases unmatched to any gene: 11. Germline V gene lookup returns CDR1 SGHTA and CDR2 FQGTGA. The CDR3 extends over 16 amino acids. This chain's CDR3 is CASSLNRAGGIKEQFF. The CDR3, as DNA: TGTGCCAGCAGCTTAAACAGGGCGGGGGGGATTAAGGAGCAGTTCTTC.

The genes are TRBV30 and TRBJ2-5; 10 bases fit TRBD1. With the DNA end fitting TRBJ2-7 better, the J assignment may be wrong. The CDR3 spans 14 residues. The germline gives CDR1 GTSNPN, CDR2 SVGIG (reference sequence). This chain's CDR3 is CAWSKGQGLYEQYF. For the CDR3, the DNA is TGTGCCTGGAGTAAGGGACAGGGGTTATACGAGCAGTACTTC.

The CDR3 DNA sequence: TGTGCCAGCAGCTCGGGACTAGCGGGAGTCAGTCGGTACAATGAGCAGTTCTTC. Encoded protein: CASSSGLAGVSRYNEQFF. The chain employs TRBV7-2 and TRBJ2-1, with TRBD2 matching 14 bases. Germline V gene sequence: CDR1 SGHTA, CDR2 FQGNSA. This CDR3 region has 18 residues. The trim removed 4 bases at V and 4 bases at J, leaving 9 bases unmatched.

The chain carries TRBV18 and TRBJ2-3; tentative D call: TRBD2 (6 bases). The germline gives CDR1 KGHSH, CDR2 LQKENI. The CDR3 extends over 15 amino acids. Trimming shortened V by 3 bases and J by 3 bases, and 13 bases separated the two germline ends. The CDR3 loop reads CASSPNGGVTDTQYF. In DNA form, the CDR3 reads TGTGCCAGCTCACCTAACGGAGGGGTGACAGATACGCAGTATTTT. Looking up the rest from reference TRBV18 and TRBJ2-3 gives the full variable domain: NAGVMQNPRHLVRRRGQEARLRCSPMKGHSHVYWYRQLPEEGLKFMVYLQKENIIDESGMPKERFSAEFPKEGPSILRIQQVVRGDSAAYFCASSPNGGVTDTQYFGPGTRLTVL.

The V call is TRBV9, the J call TRBJ1-5, with D perhaps matching TRBD1 (6 bases). The germline V gene encodes CDR1 SGDLS and CDR2 YYNGEE. The CDR3 contains 15 residues. Trimming cost V 8 bases and J 2 bases, with 17 bases left between them. The CDR3 loop is CASSPGGLGNQPQHF. The CDR3 DNA reads TGTGCCAGTTCCCCGGGGGGGCTGGGCAATCAGCCCCAGCATTTT.

V and J are TRBV9 and TRBJ2-1, with TRBD2 identical over 10 bases. The J segment lost 3 bases and the V segment lost 3 bases, leaving 6 bases of the junction unmatched. The CDR3 consists of 16 residues. The germline gives CDR1 SGDLS, CDR2 YYNGEE. The CDR3 DNA sequence: TGTGCCAGCAGCGGAGCGGGAGGGGGGAACTACAATGAGCAGTTCTTC. This gives the protein CASSGAGGGNYNEQFF.

The J gene is TRBJ1-3, the V gene TRBV4-1; 9 bases are a match to TRBD1. The germline CDR1 and CDR2 sequences are MGHRA and YSYEKL. The trim removed 4 bases at V and 2 bases at J, leaving 3 bases unmatched. This CDR3 spans 15 amino acids. CDR3 protein: CASSLGTGTGNTIYF. The DNA of the CDR3 is TGCGCCAGCAGCCTAGGGACAGGGACTGGAAACACCATATATTTT.

The chain combines TRBV12-5 with TRBJ2-2, with TRBD2 matching 7 bases. The J segment lost 4 bases and the V segment lost 7 bases, leaving 9 bases of the junction unmatched. This CDR3 is 15 amino acids long. CDR1 LGHNT and CDR2 FRNRAP come from the germline V gene. CDR3 in amino acids: CASALVAGATGELFF. The CDR3, as DNA: TGTGCTAGTGCTCTAGTGGCGGGAGCCACCGGGGAGCTGTTTTTT.

The chain couples TRBV7-8 to TRBJ2-7; weak D call: TRBD1 (5 bases). The V gene lost 0 bases and the J gene lost 3 bases, with 9 bases spanning the gap. This CDR3 has 14 amino acids. Germline V gene sequence: CDR1 SGHVS, CDR2 FQNEAQ. For the CDR3, the DNA is TGTGCCAGCAGCTTAGCAGGGGTGGGCTACGAGCAGTACTTC. Amino acids: CASSLAGVGYEQYF.

The chain is built from TRBV18 and TRBJ2-3; D call uncertain. Germline assignment: CDR1 KGHSH and CDR2 LQKENI. There are 13 residues in the CDR3. V shed 2 bases and J shed 2 bases, with 5 bases lying between them. CDR3 amino acids: CASSPINTDTQYF. DNA for the CDR3: TGTGCCAGCTCACCAATCAACACAGATACGCAGTATTTT.

V is TRBV5-4 and J is TRBJ2-7; 8 bases fit TRBD2. The CDR3 has 14 residues. The junction had 4 bases not matched to a gene; V was cut back by 3 bases and J by 2 bases. Per germline, CDR1 SGHNT and CDR2 YYREEE (reference sequence). The CDR3 sequence: CASSWGAGAYEQYF. The CDR3 nucleotides are TGTGCCAGCAGCTGGGGAGCGGGGGCCTACGAGCAGTACTTC.

The rearrangement links TRBV27 to TRBJ2-7; 9 bases are shared with TRBD2. This CDR3 is built from 16 residues. CDR1 MNHEY and CDR2 SMNVEV come from the germline V gene (reference sequence). The V and J ends lost 3 bases and 1 base, in that order; junction bases with no gene match: 7. Here the CDR3 reads CASSFISGRRSYEQYF. CDR3 sequence (DNA): TGTGCCAGCAGTTTTATTAGCGGGAGAAGGTCCTACGAGCAGTACTTC.

The gene calls are TRBV18 and TRBJ2-7; 7 positions agree with TRBD1. V lost 2 bases, J lost 3 bases, and 7 bases stayed unmatched. This CDR3 is 15 amino acids long. Germline V lookup: CDR1 KGHSH, CDR2 LQKENI. The CDR3 is CASSPETGIFYEQYF. The CDR3 DNA reads TGTGCCAGCTCACCAGAGACAGGGATTTTCTACGAGCAGTACTTC.